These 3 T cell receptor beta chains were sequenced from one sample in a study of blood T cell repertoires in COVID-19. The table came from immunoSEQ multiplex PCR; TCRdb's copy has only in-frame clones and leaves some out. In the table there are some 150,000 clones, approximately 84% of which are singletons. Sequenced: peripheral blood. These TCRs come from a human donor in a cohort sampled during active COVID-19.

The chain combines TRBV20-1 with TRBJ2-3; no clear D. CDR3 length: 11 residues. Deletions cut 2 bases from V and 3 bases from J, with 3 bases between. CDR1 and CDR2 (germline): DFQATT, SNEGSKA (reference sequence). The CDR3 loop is CSARTTDTQYF. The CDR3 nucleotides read TGCAGTGCTAGAACAACAGATACGCAGTATTTT.

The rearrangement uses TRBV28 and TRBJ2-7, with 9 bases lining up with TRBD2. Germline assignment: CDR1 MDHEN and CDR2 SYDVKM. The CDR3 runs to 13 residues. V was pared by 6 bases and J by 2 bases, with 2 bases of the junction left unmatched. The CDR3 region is CASRSGGTYEQYF. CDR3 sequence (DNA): TGTGCCAGCAGGAGCGGGGGGACCTACGAGCAGTACTTC.

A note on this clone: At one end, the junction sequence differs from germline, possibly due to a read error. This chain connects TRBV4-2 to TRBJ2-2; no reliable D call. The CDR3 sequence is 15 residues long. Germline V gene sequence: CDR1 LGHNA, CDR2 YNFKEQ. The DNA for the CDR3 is TGTGCCAGCAGCGAAGATGGCCAGAACACCGGGGAGCTGTTTTTT. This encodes CASSEDGQNTGELFF.